This T cell receptor beta chain derives from a study of T cells of healthy individuals. The V end was cut by 6 bases, the J end by 8 bases, with 13 bases between. Looked up from germline, CDR1 is MNHEY and CDR2 is SMNVEV (reference sequence). The CDR3 has 13 residues. This clonotype was recorded many times. TCRdb recomputed calls from the 5' RACE reads with MiXCR, one row per CDR3 protein. The sample includes about 53,000 distinct CDR3 sequences, roughly 14% of them seen just once. The clonotype was recovered from a human donor in good health. This chain joins TRBV27 and TRBJ1-4; maybe TRBD1 (5 bases). The CDR3 DNA follows: TGTGCCAGCAGCCTGGGCAGGGAGGAAAAACTGTTTTTT. Translated: CASSLGREEKLFF.